The 9 T cell receptor beta chains in this list originate from one sample, sequenced in a study of blood T cell repertoires in COVID-19 (TCRdb year 2020). Library construction relied on the immunoSEQ multiplex PCR assay. What TCRdb holds here is the immuneACCESS table cut down to in-frame rearrangements. Part of the clones is not present; checked against another copy, under half of the missing clones reflect an unresolved V gene, and the others are unexplained. This sample comprises about 210,000 clones, roughly 86% of them detected only once. The ten largest clones represent about 12% of the sample. Sequencing input: peripheral blood. The source of these receptors is a woman aged 40 to 50 with acute or convalescent COVID-19.

This chain connects TRBV5-4 to TRBJ2-3, with D tentatively TRBD1 (5 bases). The CDR3 contains 15 residues. The V end was cut by 4 bases, the J end by 0 bases, with 12 bases between. Germline CDR1 and CDR2: SGHNT and YYREEE (reference sequence). The CDR3 DNA reads TGTGCCAGCAGCGTTGACAGAACCAGCACAGATACGCAGTATTTT. It yields the protein CASSVDRTSTDTQYF.

V gene TRBV27 combines with J gene TRBJ1-1; D remains ambiguous. CDR3 length: 15 residues. Trimming pared 4 bases from V and 1 base from J, leaving 13 bases between. The germline CDR1 and CDR2 sequences are MNHEY and SMNVEV (reference sequence). The CDR3 region has the DNA TGTGCCAGCAGTTCAGGTGCCCCAGGGAACACTGAAGCTTTCTTT. Translation gives CASSSGAPGNTEAFF.

This sequence joins TRBV19 and TRBJ2-7; D unresolved. The CDR3 runs to 13 residues. V dropped 3 bases and J dropped 2 bases, with 8 bases sitting between them. From germline, CDR1 is LNHDA and CDR2 SQIVND (reference sequence). The CDR3 DNA reads TGTGCCAGTAGTATGGCTCAGACCTACGAGCAGTACTTC. This encodes CASSMAQTYEQYF.

The rearrangement joins TRBV4-2 to TRBJ2-6, with 10 bases lining up with TRBD2. The CDR3 is made up of 18 amino acids. V dropped 4 bases and J dropped 0; count of bases not matched to a gene: 6. Germline V gene sequence: CDR1 LGHNA, CDR2 YNFKEQ. In nucleotides, the CDR3 is TGTGCCAGCAGCCCCCCCCCTAGCGGGGGCTCTGGGGCCAACGTCCTGACTTTC. This sequence encodes CASSPPPSGGSGANVLTF.

The chain is built from TRBV3-1 (or the pseudogene TRBV3-2) and TRBJ2-2; D call uncertain. Germline values: CDR1 LGHDT, CDR2 YNNKEL (reference sequence). Trimming left V 2 bases short and J 6 bases short, with 13 bases between. CDR3 length: 15 amino acids. In nucleotides, the CDR3 is TGTGCCAGCAGCCAAATTCCTAGATACCCCGGGGAGCTGTTTTTT. Protein product: CASSQIPRYPGELFF.

On this clone itself: This sample also contains other DNA sequences that code for the same CDR3. V usage is TRBV6-2 or TRBV6-3 and J usage is TRBJ2-7; weak D call: TRBD1 (6 bases). Per germline, CDR1 MNHEY and CDR2 SVGEGT. This CDR3 comprises 11 residues. The germline V and J ends were trimmed by 4 bases and 7 bases, with 8 bases remaining between them. CDR3 sequence reads: CASSSGVEQYF. The CDR3 DNA is TGTGCCAGCAGTTCAGGGGTTGAGCAGTACTTC.

The DNA of the CDR3 is TGTGCCAGCAGGGGCAGGATCAATGAGCAGTTCTTC. Protein: CASRGRINEQFF. This chain joins TRBV7-3 and TRBJ2-1; no reliable D call. The CDR3 extends over 12 amino acids. Germline assignment: CDR1 SGHTA and CDR2 FQGTGA. Deletions cut 6 bases from V and 6 bases from J, with 9 bases between.

This chain connects TRBV14 to TRBJ1-2, with D tentatively TRBD1 (6 bases). V shed 5 bases and J shed 0 bases, with 13 bases lying between them. The germline gives CDR1 SGHDN, CDR2 FVKESK. This CDR3 region has 15 residues. CDR3 protein: CASSELGQTNYGYTF. CDR3 in DNA: TGTGCCAGCAGCGAACTCGGACAGACTAACTATGGCTACACCTTC.

V gene TRBV27 combines with J gene TRBJ2-6; weak D call: TRBD1 (6 bases). Germline V lookup: CDR1 MNHEY, CDR2 SMNVEV (reference sequence). This CDR3 contains 18 residues. Trimming shortened V by 2 bases and J by 1 base, and 15 bases separated the two germline ends. CDR3 DNA sequence: TGTGCCAGCAGTTTACTCCCAGGGGTGTATTCTGGGGCCAACGTCCTGACTTTC. It specifies CASSLLPGVYSGANVLTF.